Each of the 20 T cell receptor beta chains below was sequenced from the same sample in a study of post-analysis software for immune sequencing data. Study-level results: There were about 5 TRBV segments more frequent in patients than controls, and TRBV5-6, TRBV5-1 and TRBV20-1 were among them.

These TCRs are of unknown antigen specificity. TCR beta cDNA libraries had unique molecular identifiers. TCRdb used MiXCR to reprocess the PCR reads, holding one entry per CDR3 protein. The sample includes roughly 800,000 distinct CDR3 sequences, around 27% of them seen just once. Sequenced: blood. Receptor source: a girl aged 10 to 17 with multiple sclerosis.

This clonotype was picked up a small number of times. V and J are TRBV4-3 and TRBJ2-1, with a weak D call TRBD1 (6 bases). Germline-derived CDR1 and CDR2 are LGHNA and YSLEER. The CDR3 length is 14 residues. V lost 3 bases and J lost 10, with 16 bases in between. The CDR3 region is CASSQPGRGHEQFF. The CDR3 nucleotides read TGCGCCAGCAGCCAGCCAGGTCGGGGACACGAGCAGTTCTTC.

V gene TRBV29-1 combines with J gene TRBJ2-5; 8 nucleotides align to TRBD1. This CDR3 has 12 residues. The J segment lost 4 bases and the V segment lost 7 bases, leaving 5 bases of the junction unmatched. Germline V gives CDR1 SQVTM, CDR2 ANQGSEA. DNA of the CDR3: TGCAGCGCGGGACAGGTCATAGAGACCCAGTACTTC. This gives the protein CSAGQVIETQYF.

A word on this clonotype: A junction boundary mismatches the germline segment, possibly from a read error. CDR3 nucleotides: TGTCTAGTGGGGCCAGTTGATGATGGCTACACCTTC. Its translation is CLVGPVDDGYTF. The V and J genes are TRBV29-1 and TRBJ1-2; tentative D call: TRBD1 (5 bases). CDR1 is SQVTM, CDR2 ANQGSEA, per germline. The CDR3 extends over 12 amino acids.

The V and J genes are TRBV7-2 and TRBJ2-5, with D possibly TRBD1 on 6 matching bases. The end of the DNA fits TRBJ2-7 better, so the J call may be wrong. The CDR3 runs 14 residues. Germline lookup yields CDR1 SGHTA and CDR2 FQGNSA. The CDR3 protein is CASSLGRGTSEQYF. The DNA of the CDR3 is TGTGCCAGCAGCTTAGGCAGGGGAACGAGCGAGCAGTACTTC.

This clonotype has more than one count but fewer than ten. This chain connects TRBV7-8 to TRBJ1-4; D uncertain. Looked up from germline, CDR1 is SGHVS and CDR2 is FQNEAQ. This CDR3 is built from 14 residues. Trimming shortened V by 7 bases and J by 0 bases, and 9 bases separated the two germline ends. Here the CDR3 reads CASTQFATNEKLFF. The CDR3 nucleotides read TGTGCCAGCACCCAATTTGCAACTAATGAAAAACTGTTTTTT.

This clonotype was counted only a few times. This chain links TRBV28 with TRBJ1-2; D might be TRBD1 (6 bases). CDR3 length: 12 residues. With 5 bases removed from V and 4 bases from J, the gap between germline ends came to 8 bases. The germline V gene encodes CDR1 MDHEN and CDR2 SYDVKM. CDR3 DNA sequence: TGTGCCAGCAGTACAGGGATCTATGGCTACACCTTC. Its protein is CASSTGIYGYTF.

J is TRBJ2-1 and V is TRBV5-4, with 8 bases identical to TRBD1. The length of the CDR3 is 16 residues. V was clipped by 4 bases and J by 8 bases; unmatched bases: 14. Germline CDR1 and CDR2: SGHNT and YYREEE (reference sequence). Here the CDR3 DNA reads TGTGCCAGCAGCACTCGAAAAAGGACAGGGCGCGATGAGCAGTTCTTC. This gives the protein CASSTRKRTGRDEQFF.

The sample holds a few counts of this clonotype. The chain links TRBV25-1 to TRBJ1-2, with D hard to call. V was cut by 8 bases and J by 7 bases, with 11 bases left in between. This CDR3 spans 11 amino acids. Germline assignment: CDR1 MGHDK and CDR2 SYGVNS. CDR3 coding DNA: TGTGCCAGCCACCATCGGGCTGGCTACACCTTC. Its translation: CASHHRAGYTF.

The chain links TRBV12-3 or TRBV12-4 to TRBJ1-2; TRBD1 is a possible D gene (6 bases). CDR3 length equals 16 residues. Trimming took off 4 bases at V and 0 bases at J, with 15 bases between the two ends. CDR3 bases: TGTGCCAGCAGTTCTGGACAGTTTCAAGCTAACTATGGCTACACCTTC. Its protein product is CASSSGQFQANYGYTF.

The sample holds many counts of this clonotype. V and J are TRBV6-5 and TRBJ1-2; possible D gene TRBD1, 6 bases. The germline V gene has CDR1 MNHEY and CDR2 SVGAGI. The CDR3 sequence is 11 residues long. Trimming cost V 6 bases and J 8 bases, with 10 bases left between them. The CDR3 sequence is CASSNQGGYTF. The CDR3 region has the DNA TGTGCCAGCAGCAACCAGGGGGGCTACACCTTC.

This clonotype occurred a few times. The DNA for the CDR3 is TGCAGCGTTGGGGGCGGGACAGGAGTCAATCAGCCCCAGCATTTT. This encodes CSVGGGTGVNQPQHF. The V gene is TRBV29-1, the J gene TRBJ1-5; 8 bases line up with TRBD1. This CDR3 region has 15 residues. The V and J ends lost 4 bases and 3 bases, in that order; junction bases with no gene match: 8. The V gene's germline CDR1 is SQVTM and CDR2 ANQGSEA. Filled out from reference TRBV29-1 and TRBJ1-5, the complete variable domain reads SAVISQKPSRDICQRGTSLTIQCQVDSQVTMMFWYRQQPGQSLTLIATANQGSEATYESGFVIDKFPISRPNLTFSTLTVSNMSPEDSSIYLCSVGGGTGVNQPQHFGDGTRLSIL.

The chain links TRBV7-2 to TRBJ2-7, with 9 bases fitting TRBD2. The CDR3 sequence is 15 residues long. V was pared by 1 base and J by 3 bases, with 4 bases of the junction left unmatched. Germline V CDR1 and CDR2: SGHTA, FQGNSA. The CDR3 DNA is TGTGCCAGCAGCTTAGGACTAGCGGAGTTCTACGAGCAGTACTTC. Translation gives CASSLGLAEFYEQYF.

This chain joins TRBV6-5 and TRBJ2-6, with D maybe TRBD2 (5 bases). The germline gives CDR1 MNHEY, CDR2 SVGAGI. This CDR3 comprises 15 residues. Trimming took off 3 bases at V and 4 bases at J, with 10 bases between the two ends. The CDR3 coding sequence is TGTGCCAGCAGTTATGGACCGGGAGGGGCCAACGTCCTGACTTTC. Protein product: CASSYGPGGANVLTF.

This clonotype was observed a few times. The chain links TRBV7-2 to TRBJ2-2; TRBD1 aligns across 9 bases. Germline CDR1 is SGHTA and CDR2 is FQGNSA. V lost 5 bases to trimming and J lost 5 bases; unmatched junction nucleotides: 6. The CDR3 has 15 amino acids. In nucleotides, the CDR3 is TGTGCCAGCAGCCAGAACAGGGGGCAGACCGGGGAGCTGTTTTTT. This gives the protein CASSQNRGQTGELFF. The complete variable domain, with remaining parts taken from reference TRBV7-2 and TRBJ2-2, reads GAGVSQSPSNKVTEKGKDVELRCDPISGHTALYWYRQSLGQGLEFLIYFQGNSAPDKSGLPSDRFSAERTGGSVSTLTIQRTQQEDSAVYLCASSQNRGQTGELFFGEGSRLTVL.

The chain recombines TRBV5-1 with TRBJ1-2; tentative D call: TRBD1 (5 bases). The CDR3 sequence is 12 residues long. Germline V CDR1 and CDR2: SGHRS, YFSETQ. V was trimmed by 4 bases and J by 6 bases, leaving 10 bases between them. CDR3 residues: CASSQGADGYTF. DNA for the CDR3: TGCGCCAGCAGCCAAGGGGCCGATGGCTACACCTTC.

The table lists this clonotype with a count of one. The rearrangement links TRBV3-1 to TRBJ1-2, with D uncertain. The CDR3 totals 15 residues. V was clipped by 3 bases and J by 6 bases, with 17 bases between them. Germline V lookup: CDR1 LGHDT, CDR2 YNNKEL (reference sequence). CDR3 residues: CASSQAADYLHGYTF. For the CDR3, the DNA is TGTGCCAGCAGCCAGGCCGCAGATTACCTCCATGGCTACACCTTC.

This clonotype showed up just a few times. J is TRBJ2-5 and V is TRBV28; a weak D match, TRBD1 (7 bases). In germline, CDR1 is MDHEN, CDR2 SYDVKM. The length of the CDR3 is 12 residues. The V and J ends lost 8 bases and 1 base respectively, with 8 bases between them. CDR3 bases: TGTGCCAGCCAGGGGGGCCAAGAGACCCAGTACTTC. This codes for CASQGGQETQYF.

This clonotype has just a few counts. The chain combines TRBV5-1 with TRBJ2-2; 12 nucleotides line up with TRBD1. This CDR3 is built from 16 residues. Germline V gene sequence: CDR1 SGHRS, CDR2 YFSETQ. The junction had 4 bases not matched to a gene; V was cut back by 4 bases and J by 3 bases. The CDR3 nucleotides are TGCGCCAGCAGCACGGGACAGGGGGCCGACACCGGGGAGCTGTTTTTT. This encodes CASSTGQGADTGELFF.

This clonotype has more than one count but fewer than ten. This chain joins TRBV11-2 and TRBJ2-1; D is perhaps TRBD2 (5 bases). The V end lost 1 base, the J end lost 12 bases, and 16 bases lay between the germline ends. CDR1 and CDR2 from the germline V gene are SGHAT and FQNNGV. This CDR3 is 14 amino acids long. In nucleotides, the CDR3 is TGTGCCAGCAGCTTAGCGGTACGGAGCGGTGCGCAGTTCTTC. Its protein is CASSLAVRSGAQFF.

The rearrangement uses TRBV7-2 and TRBJ2-3; 13 bases are shared with TRBD2. J gave up 2 bases and V 5 bases, and 16 bases lay outside the gene matches. The CDR3 sequence is 20 residues long. Germline V gene data show CDR1 as SGHTA and CDR2 as FQGNSA. CDR3 DNA: TGTGCCAGCAGCCTGGACGCGACTAGCGGGAGGACCCCTTACACAGATACGCAGTATTTT. Its protein is CASSLDATSGRTPYTDTQYF.